The 6 T cell receptor beta chains reported below all come from one sample, sequenced in a study of regulatory and conventional T cells in RAG deficiency. Blood CD4+ CD25-high CD127-low regulatory T cells supplied the genomic DNA template. Sequencing used immunoSEQ multiplex PCR; TCRdb keeps in-frame clones, though not all of them. The data contain over 300 clones, about nine tenths of them singletons. Sequences were obtained from Tregs sorted from blood. These receptors were collected from a human donor with RAG deficiency presenting as severe combined immunodeficiency.

The CDR3 reads CASSEGGVGHTF. CDR3 in DNA: TGTGCCAGCAGTGAGGGGGGGGTAGGCCACACCTTC. The chain carries TRBV2 and TRBJ1-2; D might be TRBD1 (5 bases). Germline V gene sequence: CDR1 SNHLY, CDR2 FYNNEI. This CDR3 has 12 amino acids. V was shortened by 3 bases and J by 12 bases, with 14 bases between the two germline ends.

This clone came up a few times. The chain carries TRBV9 and TRBJ1-1; D is undetermined. This CDR3 comprises 15 residues. CDR1 and CDR2 (germline): SGDLS, YYNGEE. Trimming cost V 3 bases and J 1 base, with 13 bases left between them. CDR3: CASSASHRENTEAFF. In DNA, the CDR3 is TGTGCCAGCAGCGCCTCCCATAGGGAGAACACTGAAGCTTTCTTT.

The chain joins TRBV4-2 to TRBJ2-6; 10 bases are a match to TRBD1. CDR3 length: 20 residues. After removal of 4 bases from V and 0 bases from J, the junction contained 12 bases not matched to a gene. CDR1 and CDR2 (germline): LGHNA, YNFKEQ. The CDR3 here is CASSLGPDRGSSSGANVLTF. The CDR3 nucleotides read TGTGCCAGCAGCCTGGGACCGGACAGGGGGTCCAGCTCTGGGGCCAACGTCCTGACTTTC.

This clone has more than one count but fewer than ten. V is TRBV21-1 and J is TRBJ2-4; the table calls TRBD2, which could not be checked here. TRBV21-1 is assigned pseudogene status. The CDR3 loop spans 17 amino acids. The CDR3 is CASSSSVATQRKNIQYF. CDR3 in DNA: TGTGCCAGCAGTTCATCTGTAGCTACGCAAAGAAAAAACATTCAGTACTTC.

V and J are TRBV7-2 and TRBJ2-3, with 9 bases lining up with TRBD1. CDR1 is SGHTA and CDR2 is FQGNSA in the germline V gene. The junction had 8 bases not matched to a gene; V was cut back by 5 bases and J by 5 bases. This CDR3 contains 15 residues. The chain's CDR3 is CASSLGYRGRDTQYF. Here the CDR3 DNA reads TGTGCCAGCAGCCTAGGCTACAGGGGGCGAGATACGCAGTATTTT.

The chain combines TRBV20-1 with TRBJ1-2; tentative D call: TRBD1 (6 bases). CDR3 size: 10 residues. The V end was cut by 8 bases, the J end by 5 bases, with 9 bases between. Per germline, CDR1 DFQATT and CDR2 SNEGSKA (reference sequence). The CDR3 reads CSPQGYGYTF. CDR3 bases: TGCAGTCCTCAGGGGTATGGCTACACCTTC.